The 12 T cell receptor beta chains given below trace back to one sample, sequenced in a study of T cells in localized non-small cell lung cancer. The repertoire was sequenced with immunoSEQ multiplex PCR; TCRdb's copy has only in-frame clones and lacks some. Here the sample spans around 1,000 clones, 25% to 35% being singletons. Source: normal lung tissue next to the tumor, taken before any cancer treatment. These TCRs come from a male donor aged 60 or over with stage II squamous cell lung carcinoma.

The V call is TRBV6-8, the J call TRBJ2-3, with TRBD1 identical over 11 bases. The V and J ends lost 7 bases and 5 bases, in that order; junction bases with no gene match: 5. There are 14 residues in the CDR3. Germline assignment: CDR1 MNHGY and CDR2 SAAAGT. CDR3 in amino acids: CASNGQGAGDTQYF. CDR3 coding DNA: TGTGCCAGCAACGGACAGGGGGCTGGAGATACGCAGTATTTT.

This clone came up a few times. V gene TRBV6-8 combines with J gene TRBJ2-7, with D perhaps TRBD2 (6 bases). V lost 4 bases and J 7 bases, leaving 17 bases between the germline ends. The germline gives CDR1 MNHGY, CDR2 SAAAGT. CDR3 size: 14 residues. The CDR3, as DNA: TGTGCCAGCAGTTCCCACCTCGACAGCGGGGAGCAGTACTTC. Encoded protein: CASSSHLDSGEQYF.

This clone was observed a handful of times. The J gene is TRBJ1-4, the V gene TRBV7-5; TRBD1 was called by the table and not checked on the DNA. TRBV7-5 is a documented pseudogene. The CDR3 loop spans 15 amino acids. Written as DNA, the CDR3 is TGTGCCAGCAGCTTGGAAGGGGGTTCGGTTGAAAAACTGTTTTTT. Protein product: CASSLEGGSVEKLFF.

This sequence joins TRBV15 and TRBJ1-2, with 7 bases fitting TRBD1. Germline values: CDR1 LNHNV, CDR2 YYDKDF (reference sequence). V lost 3 bases and J lost 5; bases outside the gene matches: 9. This CDR3 spans 15 amino acids. This CDR3 reads CATSSEKTGTYGYTF. In DNA, the CDR3 is TGTGCCACCAGCAGCGAAAAGACAGGGACTTATGGCTACACCTTC.

J is TRBJ1-4 and V is TRBV11-3; D perhaps matches TRBD1 (6 bases). V lost 4 bases and J 8 bases, leaving 17 bases between the germline ends. The CDR3 totals 15 residues. Germline lookup yields CDR1 SGHNT and CDR2 YENEEA. CDR3 protein: CASSSQGQGLEKLFF. The CDR3 DNA sequence: TGTGCCAGCAGCTCCCAGGGGCAGGGTTTGGAAAAACTGTTTTTT.

The J gene is TRBJ2-1, the V gene TRBV6-8, with D perhaps TRBD1 or TRBD2 (6 bases each). Trimming removed 5 bases at V and 7 bases at J, with 15 bases between. This CDR3 contains 14 residues. Per the germline V gene, CDR1 is MNHGY and CDR2 is SAAAGT. CDR3 DNA: TGTGCCAGCAGTGACCCCGGGGGCCAGAATGAGCAGTTCTTC. This gives the protein CASSDPGGQNEQFF.

The rearrangement links TRBV6-8 to TRBJ1-5, with D tentatively TRBD1 (5 bases). This CDR3 has 15 residues. The germline V gene has CDR1 MNHGY and CDR2 SAAAGT. V was pared by 5 bases and J by 5 bases, with 16 bases between. The CDR3 DNA reads as TGTGCCAGCAGTCCCAGTCCCCCAGGGCATCAGCCCCAGCATTTT. It codes for CASSPSPPGHQPQHF.

This clone has more than one count but fewer than ten. This rearrangement joins TRBV14 to TRBJ1-1; D is ambiguous. V lost 4 bases and J lost 8, with 11 bases in between. CDR3 length equals 12 residues. Per the germline V gene, CDR1 is SGHDN and CDR2 is FVKESK. CDR3 region: CASSPGLPEAFF. In DNA, the CDR3 is TGTGCCAGCAGCCCCGGACTGCCGGAAGCTTTCTTT.

The chain couples TRBV11-3 to TRBJ1-1, with 7 bases aligning to TRBD1. Germline assignment: CDR1 SGHNT and CDR2 YENEEA. V dropped 5 bases and J dropped 1; count of bases not matched to a gene: 4. The CDR3 spans 14 residues. The CDR3 here is CASSVQGGNTEAFF. The CDR3 DNA reads as TGTGCCAGCAGCGTCCAGGGGGGGAACACTGAAGCTTTCTTT. Full variable domain (rest looked up from reference TRBV11-3 and TRBJ1-1): EAGVVQSPRYKIIEKKQPVAFWCNPISGHNTLYWYLQNLGQGPELLIRYENEEAVDDSQLPKDRFSAERLKGVDSTLKIQPAELGDSAVYLCASSVQGGNTEAFFGQGTRLTVV.

This clone has a handful of counts. J is TRBJ2-1 and V is TRBV11-3; 7 bases are a match to TRBD2. Per the germline V gene, CDR1 is SGHNT and CDR2 is YENEEA. V lost 3 bases and J lost 6; bases outside the gene matches: 5. This CDR3 is 14 amino acids long. The chain's CDR3 is CASSFAGTTNEQFF. CDR3 in DNA: TGTGCCAGCAGCTTCGCCGGGACTACCAATGAGCAGTTCTTC.

This clone was seen a handful of times. The chain joins TRBV19 to TRBJ2-5; D is unclear. The ends were cut back, 5 bases at V and 1 base at J, with 8 bases in the middle. The germline CDR1 and CDR2 sequences are LNHDA and SQIVND (reference sequence). The CDR3 extends over 13 amino acids. The CDR3 nucleotides are TGTGCCAGTAGTTATGCCTTCCAAGAGACCCAGTACTTC. Its protein product is CASSYAFQETQYF.

This clone was seen more than once but under ten times. The CDR3 coding sequence is TGTGCCAGCAGCTTGCCTCGACAGGCGAACACTGAAGCTTTCTTT. Its protein is CASSLPRQANTEAFF. The chain joins TRBV11-3 to TRBJ1-1; TRBD1 might be the D (6 bases). The CDR3 contains 15 residues. CDR1 and CDR2 from the germline V gene are SGHNT and YENEEA. V lost 3 bases and J 1 base, leaving 12 bases between the germline ends.